This passage covers 32 T cell receptor beta chains from one sample sequenced in a study of T cell responses to AZD1222 COVID-19 vaccine. Method: immunoSEQ multiplex PCR; TCRdb's copy keeps in-frame clones and lacks some. There are around 77,000 clones in the sample; 86% occur only once, and about 2.5% lies in the top ten. This material consisted of peripheral blood, taken on day 0 of AZD1222 vaccination. These TCRs come from an adult in good health.

The CDR3 protein is CASSLIVLEDTQYF. The CDR3 region has the DNA TGTGCCAGCAGTTTAATTGTCTTGGAAGATACGCAGTATTTT. The J gene is TRBJ2-3, the V gene TRBV6-2 or TRBV6-3, with unresolved D. V was pared by 4 bases and J by 5 bases, with 13 bases between. The CDR3 extends over 14 amino acids. Germline values: CDR1 MNHEY, CDR2 SVGEGT.

The chain is built from TRBV5-6 and TRBJ2-2; D is unclear. This CDR3 spans 18 amino acids. V gave up 0 bases and J gave up 3 bases, with 18 bases separating them. Germline CDR1 and CDR2: SGHDT and YYEEEE. In DNA, the CDR3 is TGTGCCAGCAGCTTGGGTGGTCTGGGTCGGAGCGACACCGGGGAGCTGTTTTTT. It yields the protein CASSLGGLGRSDTGELFF.

The CDR3 region has the DNA TGTGCCAGCAGGAGGGACAGGGGGCCCAACACCATATATTTT. The encoded protein is CASRRDRGPNTIYF. The genes are TRBV6-5 and TRBJ1-3; TRBD1 aligns across 12 bases. The trim removed 6 bases at V and 7 bases at J, leaving 4 bases unmatched. The CDR3 runs to 14 residues. Germline V lookup: CDR1 MNHEY, CDR2 SVGAGI.

This chain's CDR3 is CASSQGRTSGGEEQFF. The CDR3 region has the DNA TGCGCCAGCAGCCAAGGGAGGACTAGCGGGGGGGAAGAGCAGTTCTTC. The gene calls are TRBV4-1 and TRBJ2-1; 15 positions agree with TRBD2. Germline CDR1 MGHRA, CDR2 YSYEKL. V dropped 1 base and J dropped 10; count of bases not matched to a gene: 5. CDR3 length equals 16 residues.

CDR3 residues: CASSDEGMGVYEQYF. The CDR3 DNA reads as TGTGCCAGCAGCGACGAGGGCATGGGGGTCTACGAGCAGTACTTC. The chain joins TRBV6-2 or TRBV6-3 to TRBJ2-7; D is tentatively TRBD1 or TRBD2 (5 bases each). In germline, CDR1 is MNHEY, CDR2 SVGEGT. This CDR3 is built from 15 residues. Deletions cut 6 bases from V and 3 bases from J, with 18 bases between.

This chain uses TRBV4-1 with TRBJ2-1; 10 bases fit TRBD1. This CDR3 is 17 amino acids long. Germline-derived CDR1 and CDR2 are MGHRA and YSYEKL. V was clipped by 0 bases and J by 1 base; unmatched bases: 3. The CDR3 nucleotides read TGCGCCAGCAGCCAAGATCGGACAGGGGGATCCTACAATGAGCAGTTCTTC. It translates to CASSQDRTGGSYNEQFF.

The V call is TRBV24-1, the J call TRBJ2-5; 10 bases align to TRBD1. Trimming took 4 bases from V and 5 from J; bases not matched to a gene: 3. The CDR3 contains 14 residues. Germline V CDR1 and CDR2: KGHDR, SFDVKD. The CDR3 sequence is CATSDGQGVETQYF. The CDR3, as DNA: TGTGCCACCAGTGACGGACAGGGGGTGGAGACCCAGTACTTC.

This chain links TRBV6-5 with TRBJ2-7; no clear D. Trimming pared 5 bases from V and 5 bases from J, leaving 7 bases between. This CDR3 comprises 11 residues. The germline CDR1 and CDR2 sequences are MNHEY and SVGAGI. The CDR3 coding sequence is TGTGCCAGCAGTCGCCAGGACGAGCAGTACTTC. This gives the protein CASSRQDEQYF.

The V and J genes are TRBV7-2 and TRBJ1-3; D is undetermined. The CDR3 loop spans 15 amino acids. Trimming pared 1 base from V and 2 bases from J, leaving 9 bases between. Per germline, CDR1 SGHTA and CDR2 FQGNSA. CDR3 amino acids: CASSLVRVAGNTIYF. The CDR3 DNA reads TGTGCCAGCAGCTTAGTACGGGTGGCTGGAAACACCATATATTTT.

The chain carries TRBV7-3 and TRBJ2-3; tentatively, D is TRBD2 (5 bases). The germline V and J ends were trimmed by 3 bases and 5 bases, with 9 bases remaining between them. CDR3 length equals 13 residues. In germline, CDR1 is SGHTA, CDR2 FQGTGA. In DNA form, the CDR3 reads TGTGCCAGCAGCTTGGACTTCAGAGATACGCAGTATTTT. Its protein product is CASSLDFRDTQYF.

This clone was observed a few times. This chain links TRBV7-2 with TRBJ2-3; TRBD2 aligns across 9 bases. CDR3 length: 16 residues. The V gene's germline CDR1 is SGHTA and CDR2 FQGNSA. V was pared by 0 bases and J by 1 base, with 2 bases of the junction left unmatched. The CDR3 DNA sequence: TGTGCCAGCAGCTTAGCTAGCGGGGGACGCACAGATACGCAGTATTTT. Protein sequence: CASSLASGGRTDTQYF.

The V call is TRBV7-8, the J call TRBJ1-5, with D perhaps matching TRBD1 (6 bases). V was shortened by 1 base and J by 2 bases, with 15 bases between the two germline ends. CDR3 length: 17 residues. Germline CDR1 reads SGHVS; CDR2 reads FQNEAQ. This chain's CDR3 is CASSLEGEVSGNQPQHF. CDR3 sequence (DNA): TGTGCCAGCAGCTTAGAGGGGGAGGTGAGTGGCAATCAGCCCCAGCATTTT.

The rearrangement joins TRBV5-4 to TRBJ1-6; D may be TRBD1 (5 bases). There are 15 residues in the CDR3. The germline V and J ends were trimmed by 3 bases and 9 bases, with 16 bases remaining between them. CDR1 SGHNT and CDR2 YYREEE come from the germline V gene (reference sequence). The CDR3 loop reads CASSWGGVKSSPLHF. Here the CDR3 DNA reads TGTGCCAGCAGCTGGGGGGGGGTGAAGAGTTCACCCCTCCACTTT. Using reference TRBV5-4 and TRBJ1-6 for the parts outside the CDR3, the full variable domain is ETGVTQSPTHLIKTRGQQVTLRCSSQSGHNTVSWYQQALGQGPQFIFQYYREEENGRGNFPPRFSGLQFPNYSSELNVNALELDDSALYLCASSWGGVKSSPLHFGNGTRLTVT.

The chain combines TRBV7-2 with TRBJ2-1; TRBD1 matches 8 bases. Germline V CDR1 and CDR2: SGHTA, FQGNSA. Trimming at V came to 4 bases and at J to 3 bases, leaving 5 bases not matched to a gene. The CDR3 consists of 15 residues. CDR3 in amino acids: CASSSDGQGYNEQFF. CDR3 coding DNA: TGTGCCAGCAGCTCGGATGGACAGGGCTACAATGAGCAGTTCTTC.

The chain uses TRBV30 and TRBJ2-7; TRBD1 might be the D (6 bases). The V end was cut by 0 bases, the J end by 13 bases, with 13 bases between. This CDR3 is built from 11 residues. In germline, CDR1 is GTSNPN, CDR2 SVGIG (reference sequence). The CDR3 region is CAWSVLDSFYF. The CDR3 DNA follows: TGTGCCTGGAGTGTACTGGACAGCTTCTACTTC.

In this sample, this clone turned up a few times. The chain has TRBV11-2 and TRBJ2-7; D is unclear. The V end lost 4 bases, the J end lost 2 bases, and 12 bases lay between the germline ends. The CDR3 totals 14 residues. CDR1 SGHAT and CDR2 FQNNGV come from the germline V gene. Written as DNA, the CDR3 is TGTGCCAGCAGCTCCGCCGGTTGGGCCTACGAGCAGTACTTC. Amino acid sequence: CASSSAGWAYEQYF.

The rearrangement uses TRBV7-9 and TRBJ2-5; a weak D match, TRBD2 (6 bases). Germline CDR1 SEHNR, CDR2 FQNEAQ (reference sequence). This CDR3 has 16 residues. V was shortened by 0 bases and J by 1 base, with 12 bases between the two germline ends. CDR3 coding DNA: TGTGCCAGCAGCTTAGCGGGAGGAGGGGTCCAAGAGACCCAGTACTTC. This codes for CASSLAGGGVQETQYF.

The chain recombines TRBV9 with TRBJ2-3; D is possibly TRBD2 (6 bases). This CDR3 has 17 residues. Trimming pared 3 bases from V and 4 bases from J, leaving 21 bases between. Germline CDR1 is SGDLS and CDR2 is YYNGEE. The CDR3 loop is CASSAAPGLPISDTQYF. As DNA, the CDR3 is TGTGCCAGCAGCGCCGCCCCGGGACTCCCGATTTCAGATACGCAGTATTTT.

The rearrangement uses TRBV4-1 and TRBJ1-5; 9 nucleotides match TRBD1. CDR1 is MGHRA, CDR2 YSYEKL, per germline. This CDR3 spans 17 amino acids. V dropped 0 bases and J dropped 3; count of bases not matched to a gene: 6. The DNA for the CDR3 is TGCGCCAGCAGCCAAGATCGTACAGGGGGCTTCAATCAGCCCCAGCATTTT. Its protein product is CASSQDRTGGFNQPQHF.

The chain links TRBV29-1 to TRBJ2-7, with TRBD2 identical over 8 bases. Trimming cost V 5 bases and J 1 base; bases outside gene matches: 10. The CDR3 covers 15 residues. Germline CDR1 and CDR2: SQVTM and ANQGSEA. CDR3 protein: CSVLQGSGGSYEQYF. The CDR3 coding sequence is TGCAGCGTTCTGCAGGGCAGCGGGGGTTCCTACGAGCAGTACTTC.

The genes are TRBV27 and TRBJ2-7; weak D call: TRBD2 (7 bases). CDR1 is MNHEY and CDR2 is SMNVEV in the germline V gene (reference sequence). The CDR3 sequence is 15 residues long. The germline V and J ends were trimmed by 5 bases and 2 bases, with 16 bases remaining between them. CDR3 amino acids: CASSGWGGPAYEQYF. The CDR3 DNA is TGTGCCAGCAGTGGCTGGGGGGGGCCGGCCTACGAGCAGTACTTC.

This chain links TRBV30 with TRBJ1-5; possibly TRBD1 for D (5 bases). V was pared by 7 bases and J by 3 bases, with 10 bases between. CDR1 and CDR2 (germline): GTSNPN, SVGIG (reference sequence). This CDR3 is 12 amino acids long. The CDR3 bases are TGTGCCTATACAGGTTCCAATCAGCCCCAGCATTTT. It translates to CAYTGSNQPQHF.

The V call is TRBV7-8, the J call TRBJ2-3; TRBD2 matches 8 bases. The CDR3 totals 14 residues. Trimming at V came to 6 bases and at J to 4 bases, leaving 6 bases not matched to a gene. CDR1 and CDR2 from the germline V gene are SGHVS and FQNEAQ. The chain's CDR3 is CASRETGGADTQYF. DNA of the CDR3: TGTGCCAGCAGGGAGACGGGGGGGGCAGATACGCAGTATTTT. Supplemented by reference TRBV7-8 and TRBJ2-3, the full variable domain reads GAGVSQSPRYKVAKRGQDVALRCDPISGHVSLFWYQQALGQGPEFLTYFQNEAQLDKSGLPSDRFFAERPEGSVSTLKIQRTQQEDSAVYLCASRETGGADTQYFGPGTRLTVL.

This chain joins TRBV27 and TRBJ2-1; 9 nucleotides align to TRBD1. J was trimmed by 4 bases and V by 8 bases; bases with no gene match: 3. The CDR3 covers 13 residues. Germline V gives CDR1 MNHEY, CDR2 SMNVEV (reference sequence). CDR3 DNA: TGTGCCAGCGGACAGGGGCGATACAATGAGCAGTTCTTC. Its protein is CASGQGRYNEQFF.

The CDR3 coding sequence is TGTGCCAGCAGCCAAGAAGAGGCTAGCGGGGGTGATACGCAGTATTTT. Translating it yields CASSQEEASGGDTQYF. This chain connects TRBV4-2 to TRBJ2-3, with 10 bases that match TRBD2. Germline values: CDR1 LGHNA, CDR2 YNFKEQ. Germline trimming cut 0 bases from V and 6 bases from J; bases unmatched to any gene: 6. The CDR3 has 16 residues.

The V call is TRBV10-3, the J call TRBJ2-3; 8 bases map to TRBD2. Germline lookup yields CDR1 ENHRY and CDR2 SYGVKD. The J segment lost 1 base and the V segment lost 3 bases, leaving 3 bases of the junction unmatched. The CDR3 covers 15 residues. This CDR3 is CAISDSREGTDTQYF. CDR3 in DNA: TGTGCCATCAGTGACTCGCGGGAGGGCACAGATACGCAGTATTTT.

The gene calls are TRBV4-1 and TRBJ1-4; D is undetermined. The V gene's germline CDR1 is MGHRA and CDR2 YSYEKL. The ends were cut back, 2 bases at V and 4 bases at J, with 14 bases in the middle. The CDR3 is 16 amino acids. The CDR3 protein is CASSQTRGRGNEKLFF. DNA for the CDR3: TGCGCCAGCAGCCAAACTAGAGGACGGGGTAATGAAAAACTGTTTTTT.

V and J are TRBV7-9 and TRBJ2-1; 9 nucleotides match TRBD1. The CDR3 sequence is 16 residues long. Trimming cost V 5 bases and J 0 bases; bases outside gene matches: 5. CDR1 and CDR2 (germline): SEHNR, FQNEAQ (reference sequence). CDR3 loop: CASSAGTGSSYNEQFF. The CDR3 DNA sequence: TGTGCCAGCAGCGCTGGGACAGGGAGCTCCTACAATGAGCAGTTCTTC.

This clone was counted a few times. The rearrangement uses TRBV28 and TRBJ2-5; D possibly matches TRBD1 or TRBD2 (6 bases each). Germline lookup yields CDR1 MDHEN and CDR2 SYDVKM. Deletions cut 4 bases from V and 9 bases from J, with 15 bases between. The CDR3 has 13 amino acids. As DNA, the CDR3 is TGTGCCAGCAGTTGGGGGGCTCAGGGGTCCCAGTACTTC. Translation gives CASSWGAQGSQYF.

The rearrangement links TRBV10-2 to TRBJ2-3; D uncertain. V was cut by 7 bases and J by 3 bases, with 17 bases left in between. CDR1 is WSHSY and CDR2 is SAAADI in the germline V gene. The CDR3 contains 15 residues. DNA for the CDR3: TGCGCCAGCACCAGGTTTGGAAGGGCTACAGATACGCAGTATTTT. Translation gives CASTRFGRATDTQYF.

The CDR3 spells CASRPGTSGNNEQFF. DNA for the CDR3: TGTGCCAGCAGGCCCGGGACTAGCGGGAACAATGAGCAGTTCTTC. The rearrangement uses TRBV6-5 and TRBJ2-1, with 13 nucleotides matching TRBD2. V gave up 6 bases and J gave up 5 bases; unmatched junction bases: 4. CDR3 length: 15 residues. Germline CDR1 MNHEY, CDR2 SVGAGI.

The rearrangement uses TRBV4-1 and TRBJ2-7; 10 bases agree with TRBD2. Germline trimming cut 4 bases from V and 2 bases from J; bases unmatched to any gene: 8. CDR1 is MGHRA and CDR2 is YSYEKL in the germline V gene. The CDR3 covers 16 residues. The CDR3 here is CASSREASGGAYEQYF. The CDR3 bases are TGCGCCAGCAGCCGCGAAGCGAGCGGGGGGGCCTACGAGCAGTACTTC.